The clone carrying this T cell receptor (beta chain) was picked up one time. As to treatment: around 19 received Ad26.COV2.S at low or high dose, single or two shots; about 5 received placebo; per-sample allocation not given. The investigators took samples on day 63 after the first vaccine or placebo injection. The data stem from a study of Ad26.COV2.S vaccination and SARS-CoV-2 variants. V lost 5 bases and J lost 4; bases outside the gene matches: 5. Looked up from germline, CDR1 is LGHDT and CDR2 is YNNKEL (reference sequence). This CDR3 is built from 14 residues. TCRdb's table, derived via immunoSEQ multiplex PCR, lists solely in-frame clones and lacks some. The sample carries roughly 320,000 clones, about 85% recorded once.

This clonotype was sampled from a person aged 18 to 65 who received the Ad26.COV2.S COVID-19 vaccine or a placebo. The V and J genes are TRBV3-1 (or the pseudogene TRBV3-2) and TRBJ1-5; 7 bases map to TRBD1. Here the sequenced sample was peripheral blood, taken in a trial of Ad26.COV2.S vaccine versus placebo. The CDR3 coding sequence is TGTGCCAGCAGCATACAGGGGAGAAATCAGCCCCAGCATTTT. Residues: CASSIQGRNQPQHF.